These 19 T cell receptor beta chains were all obtained from the same sample, sequenced in a study of chemoradiotherapy in HPV16-positive cancers. Data came from immunoSEQ multiplex PCR; TCRdb stores just in-frame clones and leaves some out. Among several thousand clones listed, 60% to 85% were seen once. The sample here was taken from a patient who underwent chemoradiotherapy. These receptors came from a human donor with HPV-associated anogenital cancer.

This clone was recorded a few times. This chain uses TRBV4-2 with TRBJ1-2; weak D call: TRBD1 (5 bases). In germline, CDR1 is LGHNA, CDR2 YNFKEQ. Trimming stripped 3 bases from V and 7 bases from J, with 21 bases between. CDR3 length: 16 residues. CDR3 loop: CASSQRRDAQFSGYTF. The DNA for the CDR3 is TGTGCCAGCAGCCAGCGCCGGGACGCCCAATTCTCTGGCTACACCTTC.

This sequence joins TRBV4-1 and TRBJ1-1; TRBD1 agrees at 7 bases. V trimming: 5 bases; J trimming: 11 bases; junction bases outside the gene matches: 11. The CDR3 runs 13 residues. Germline loops: CDR1 MGHRA, CDR2 YSYEKL. CDR3 protein: CASSTTVPGQAFF. In DNA form, the CDR3 reads TGCGCCAGCAGCACAACCGTACCGGGACAGGCTTTCTTT.

The rearrangement joins TRBV28 to TRBJ2-7, with a tentative D call TRBD1 (5 bases). Germline loops: CDR1 MDHEN, CDR2 SYDVKM. Between the trimmed V and J ends, which lost 4 bases and 2 bases, there was a span of 15 bases. The CDR3 covers 15 residues. The CDR3 bases are TGTGCCAGCAGTTGGCAGGGTATCGGAACCTACGAGCAGTACTTC. This codes for CASSWQGIGTYEQYF.

The J gene is TRBJ2-3, the V gene TRBV28; 14 bases are shared with TRBD2. Germline CDR1 MDHEN, CDR2 SYDVKM. The CDR3 covers 17 residues. Trimming cost V 4 bases and J 3 bases; bases outside gene matches: 6. CDR3 nucleotide sequence: TGTGCCAGCAGTTCCATGTGGACTAGCGGGAGGACAGATACGCAGTATTTT. Its translation: CASSSMWTSGRTDTQYF.

This clone was counted a single time. The V and J genes are TRBV2 and TRBJ2-5, with TRBD2 matching over 9 bases. The CDR3 loop spans 14 amino acids. The V segment lost 7 bases and the J segment 2 bases; nucleotides outside the gene matches: 5. Germline values: CDR1 SNHLY, CDR2 FYNNEI. Here the CDR3 DNA reads TGTGCCAGCATAAGCGGGAGGCCACAAGAGACCCAGTACTTC. Its translation is CASISGRPQETQYF. Full variable domain (remainder filled in from reference TRBV2 and TRBJ2-5): EPEVTQTPSHQVTQMGQEVILRCVPISNHLYFYWYRQILGQKVEFLVSFYNNEISEKSEIFDDQFSVERPDGSNFTLKIRSTKLEDSAMYFCASISGRPQETQYFGPGTRLLVL.

The rearrangement joins TRBV18 to TRBJ1-2, with unresolved D. V lost 2 bases and J lost 3, with 7 bases in between. In germline, CDR1 is KGHSH, CDR2 LQKENI. The CDR3 is 13 amino acids. CDR3 in DNA: TGTGCCAGCTCACCAATGTGGGACTATGGCTACACCTTC. This gives the protein CASSPMWDYGYTF.

This sequence joins TRBV7-2 and TRBJ1-2, with 8 nucleotides matching TRBD1. V dropped 2 bases and J dropped 1; count of bases not matched to a gene: 9. The CDR3 runs to 17 residues. CDR1 and CDR2 (germline): SGHTA, FQGNSA. The CDR3 DNA is TGTGCCAGCAGCTTACCGCCGGGGACAGGAGTTAACTATGGCTACACCTTC. This sequence encodes CASSLPPGTGVNYGYTF.

CDR3 in amino acids: CASSFWTSGRNNEQFF. The DNA for the CDR3 is TGTGCCAGCAGTTTTTGGACTAGCGGGAGAAACAATGAGCAGTTCTTC. V usage is TRBV28 and J usage is TRBJ2-1; the match to TRBD2 covers 13 bases. V lost 3 bases and J lost 5; bases outside the gene matches: 4. The germline gives CDR1 MDHEN, CDR2 SYDVKM. The CDR3 is 16 amino acids.

The chain uses TRBV15 and TRBJ2-3; possibly TRBD2 for D (7 bases). This CDR3 is 17 amino acids long. Germline lookup yields CDR1 LNHNV and CDR2 YYDKDF (reference sequence). Trimming removed 1 base from V and 0 bases from J, with 14 bases in between. CDR3 bases: TGTGCCACCAGCAGAGTTGTCGGGGGGCTTAGCACAGATACGCAGTATTTT. Translation: CATSRVVGGLSTDTQYF.

This clone was observed a single time. The chain is built from TRBV6-1 and TRBJ2-2; D remains ambiguous. CDR3 length: 14 amino acids. Germline CDR1 MNHNS, CDR2 SASEGT. CDR3 sequence (DNA): TGTGCGGCCGGACGGGCCATAAACACCGGGGAGCTGTTTTTT. Amino acid sequence: CAAGRAINTGELFF.

The genes are TRBV27 and TRBJ1-5, with a weak D call TRBD1 (5 bases). V was clipped by 5 bases and J by 9 bases, with 14 bases between them. CDR3 length equals 13 residues. Germline V gene lookup returns CDR1 MNHEY and CDR2 SMNVEV (reference sequence). In DNA, the CDR3 is TGTGCCAGCAGTCCGACAGCGATCCTGCCCCAGCATTTT. It translates to CASSPTAILPQHF.

This clone was recorded a few times. The chain uses TRBV5-5 and TRBJ1-1; D gene uncertain. The CDR3 has 12 amino acids. Germline CDR1 SGHKS, CDR2 YYEKEE (reference sequence). The V and J ends lost 0 bases and 0 bases respectively, with 0 bases between them. The CDR3 DNA follows: TGTGCCAGCAGCTTGGTGAACACTGAAGCTTTCTTT. It codes for CASSLVNTEAFF.

The chain uses TRBV7-9 and TRBJ1-2, with 7 bases aligning to TRBD1. Germline CDR1 reads SEHNR; CDR2 reads FQNEAQ (reference sequence). This CDR3 has 16 amino acids. Trimming removed 5 bases from V and 7 bases from J; junction bases left unmatched: 16. The CDR3 protein is CASSRTLGDSTRGYTF. CDR3 sequence (DNA): TGTGCCAGCAGCCGAACGCTAGGGGACAGTACTCGTGGCTACACCTTC.

The V gene is TRBV6-1, the J gene TRBJ1-4; unclear D gene. This CDR3 region has 14 residues. The V end was cut by 6 bases, the J end by 3 bases, with 11 bases between. CDR1 is MNHNS, CDR2 SASEGT, per germline. CDR3 protein: CASSATTSNEKLFF. The CDR3 DNA reads as TGTGCCAGCAGCGCAACGACATCTAATGAAAAACTGTTTTTT.

The V gene is TRBV28, the J gene TRBJ2-7; 13 nucleotides agree with TRBD2. Germline V CDR1 and CDR2: MDHEN, SYDVKM. J lost 4 bases, V lost 8 bases, and 11 bases had no gene match. The length of the CDR3 is 16 residues. The CDR3 DNA is TGTGCCAGCTTCCCGACACTAGCGGGGGGGAGGTACGAGCAGTACTTC. Encoded protein: CASFPTLAGGRYEQYF.

The chain employs TRBV2 and TRBJ1-1, with D perhaps matching TRBD1 (6 bases). Trimming cost V 4 bases and J 8 bases, with 11 bases left between them. The germline CDR1 and CDR2 sequences are SNHLY and FYNNEI. The CDR3 totals 12 residues. CDR3 in DNA: TGTGCCAGCAGTGTGAGGGGGGCAGAAGCTTTCTTT. The encoded protein is CASSVRGAEAFF.

The chain employs TRBV2 and TRBJ2-2, with TRBD1 as a possible D gene (5 bases). The ends were cut back, 6 bases at V and 3 bases at J, with 8 bases in the middle. The CDR3 has 13 residues. Germline-derived CDR1 and CDR2 are SNHLY and FYNNEI. The CDR3 DNA is TGTGCCAGCAGAGGGGATTACACCGGGGAGCTGTTTTTT. Protein: CASRGDYTGELFF.

This rearrangement joins TRBV5-6 to TRBJ2-1; D unclear. Deletions cut 2 bases from V and 3 bases from J, with 12 bases between. The CDR3 extends over 15 amino acids. The germline gives CDR1 SGHDT, CDR2 YYEEEE. The CDR3 sequence is CASSFGAIGYNEQFF. CDR3 nucleotides: TGTGCCAGCAGCTTTGGAGCTATTGGCTACAATGAGCAGTTCTTC.

The chain recombines TRBV5-5 with TRBJ2-1; D gene ambiguous. Trimming took 3 bases from V and 5 from J, leaving 18 bases between them. The CDR3 sequence is 16 residues long. Per the germline V gene, CDR1 is SGHKS and CDR2 is YYEKEE (reference sequence). The CDR3 DNA is TGTGCCAGCAGCTATTTATTTTGGGGTTTAAACAATGAGCAGTTCTTC. Protein product: CASSYLFWGLNNEQFF.